Listed below are T cell receptor beta chains from one sample, sequenced in a study of blood T cells in healthy people across ages. TCRdb re-called the 5' RACE reads with MiXCR, one entry per CDR3 protein. The profile covers around 1,900,000 distinct CDR3 sequences, with around 40% appearing a single time and under 30% taken by the ten largest. The sequencing input was blood. Receptors originate from a human donor in good health. CDR3s include the opening cysteine and the closing phenylalanine or tryptophan. Each record gives: D gene, J gene, clone size, V gene, CDR3 DNA, CDR3 protein. A D gene is named only where the DNA matches it firmly. Clone size is given for some rows only: seen once, a few or many times, or a class if the clone is expanded.

- | TRBJ1-5 | - | TRBV20-1 | TGCAGTGCTAGGGCCAGTCTGGTGGGCAATCAGCCCCAGCATTTT | CSARASLVGNQPQHF
TRBD1 | TRBJ1-2 | - | TRBV7-9 | TGTGCCAGCAGCATTCCCGGGACAGGGTACGGCTACACCTTC | CASSIPGTGYGYTF
TRBD1 | TRBJ1-2 | few | TRBV7-2 | TGTGCCAGCAGCTCCGGGACAGGGTCTCCCTATGGCTACACCTTC | CASSSGTGSPYGYTF
- | TRBJ2-3 | - | TRBV7-3 | TGTGCCAGCAGCATCGGGCTAGCGAATACGCAGTATTTT | CASSIGLANTQYF
TRBD2 | TRBJ2-2 | few | TRBV6-2/TRBV6-3 | TGTGCCAGCAGCCTCGGACTAGCGGCTACGAAGCTGTTTTTT | CASSLGLAATKLFF
TRBD2 | TRBJ2-1 | few | TRBV7-8 | TGTGCCAGCAGCCCTGGACTAGTTTTGTATGAGCAGTTCTTC | CASSPGLVLYEQFF
- | TRBJ1-6 | - | TRBV20-1 | TGCAGTGCTAGAGGCCTCGGGGGTGGTTCACCCCTCCACTTT | CSARGLGGGSPLHF
- | TRBJ2-7 | - | TRBV4-3 | TGCGCCAGCAGCCAAACTGTGATCTACGAGCAGTACTTC | CASSQTVIYEQYF
- | TRBJ2-7 | - | TRBV5-1 | TGCGCCAGCAGCTTGAGTGAGGGTGAGGTCTACGAGCAGTACTTC | CASSLSEGEVYEQYF
- | TRBJ1-2 | - | TRBV5-1 | TGCACCAGCAGCGTTACCTCGGGAGGAGATGGCTACACCTTC | CTSSVTSGGDGYTF
TRBD2 | TRBJ2-3 | - | TRBV20-1 | TGCAGTGCTCCACCGGGGGGGTCAACAGATACGCAGTATTTT | CSAPPGGSTDTQYF
- | TRBJ2-4 | - | TRBV5-1 | TGCGCCAGCAGCTTGGGGGGCGACAACACTCAGTACTTC | CASSLGGDNTQYF
- | TRBJ2-1 | - | TRBV11-1 | TGTGCCAGCAGCTTTGTGGGGGCGGGAAGGAATGAGCAGTTCTTC | CASSFVGAGRNEQFF
- | TRBJ1-2 | - | TRBV7-3 | TGTGCCAGCAGCCCCCAGCACAGGGCTGATGGCTACACCTTC | CASSPQHRADGYTF
- | TRBJ1-4 | many | TRBV18 | TGTGCCAGCTCCCCAGTTGCAACTAATGAAAAACTGTTTTTT | CASSPVATNEKLFF
- | TRBJ1-5 | - | TRBV5-6 | TGTGCCAGCAGCAAAGGGCCCTCCTACCTAAACAATCAGCCCCAGCATTTT | CASSKGPSYLNNQPQHF
TRBD1 | TRBJ1-1 | - | TRBV6-2/TRBV6-3 | TGTGCCAGCAGTTGCTCGACAGGGAAGGCGAACACTGAAGCTTTCTTT | CASSCSTGKANTEAFF
- | TRBJ2-6 | - | TRBV5-1 | TGCGCCAGCAGCCGAGGGATCGAGGGTGACACCTCTGGGGCCAACGTCCTGACTTTC | CASSRGIEGDTSGANVLTF
- | TRBJ2-7 | - | TRBV7-2 | TGTGCCAGCAGCTTAAGTTCCGGACAATACTACGAGCAGTACTTC | CASSLSSGQYYEQYF
- | TRBJ2-7 | few | TRBV20-1 | TGCAGTGCAAACAGGGATTACTACGAGCAGTACTTC | CSANRDYYEQYF
TRBD2 | TRBJ2-1 | - | TRBV7-2 | TGTGCCAGCAGCTCCTCGAGCGGGGTAAAGGGAAATGAGCAGTTCTTC | CASSSSSGVKGNEQFF
TRBD1 | TRBJ2-1 | - | TRBV24-1 | TGTGCCACCAGTGGGGGACAGGGGATACATGAGCAGTTCTTC | CATSGGQGIHEQFF
- | TRBJ2-7 | - | TRBV7-8 | TGTGCCAGCAGCCCATTAGGGGACTCGCGTTTGTTCTCCTACGAGCAGTACTTC | CASSPLGDSRLFSYEQYF
- | TRBJ2-6 | many | TRBV29-1 | TGCAGCGTTGAATCTGGGGCCAACGTCCTGACTTTC | CSVESGANVLTF
- | TRBJ2-5 | once | TRBV11-1 | TGTGCCAGCAGCTTAGTCGGAGGAAACCGGGAGACCCAGTACTTC | CASSLVGGNRETQYF
- | TRBJ2-3 | few | TRBV4-3 | TGCGCCAGCAGCCAAGATCCGGGACGAGCCCCAGATACGCAGTATTTT | CASSQDPGRAPDTQYF
- | TRBJ2-5 | - | TRBV5-1 | TGCGCCAGCAGCCTGACACCAACGGCCGGGGAGACCCAGTACTTC | CASSLTPTAGETQYF
TRBD2 | TRBJ2-4 | many | TRBV5-1 | TGCGCCAGCAGCCAGGGACTAGCGGGACCTAAAAACATTCAGTACTTC | CASSQGLAGPKNIQYF
- | TRBJ2-3 | once | TRBV15 | TGTGCCACCAGCAGAGATGAGGGGCGTACGCAGTATTTT | CATSRDEGRTQYF
- | TRBJ2-7 | - | TRBV7-2 | TGTGCCAGCAGCTTAGGGCCCGAGTTGGGCTACGAGCAGTACTTC | CASSLGPELGYEQYF
- | TRBJ1-2 | - | TRBV6-1 | TGTGCCGGCATTGCCGAACCCAGGGGACTATCTAACTCTGGCTACACCTTC | CAGIAEPRGLSNSGYTF
- | TRBJ1-6 | once | TRBV6-5 | TGTGCCAGCAGGGAGGTCTGGCGTAGAAATTCACCCCTCCACTTT | CASREVWRRNSPLHF
- | TRBJ1-5 | few | TRBV20-1 | TGCAGTGCGTGGACAGCCGTCGGCAATCAGCCCCAGCATTTT | CSAWTAVGNQPQHF
- | TRBJ2-4 | - | TRBV14 | TGTGCCAGCAGCCCCCCCGGGACGTATAACATTCAGTACTTC | CASSPPGTYNIQYF
TRBD2 | TRBJ2-7 | - | TRBV7-9 | TGTGCCAGCAGCTTCCCTAGCGGGGAGAGGGGAAACTCCTACGAGCAGTACTTC | CASSFPSGERGNSYEQYF
TRBD1 | TRBJ1-1 | few | TRBV11-1 | TGTGCCAGCAGCCCCGACAGGGTCTACCTGAACACTGAAGCTTTCTTT | CASSPDRVYLNTEAFF
- | TRBJ2-1 | few | TRBV7-2 | TGTGCCAGCAGCTTAGGTGTTCGGGCAAATGAGCAGTTCTTC | CASSLGVRANEQFF
- | TRBJ2-1 | few | TRBV28 | TGTGCCAGCAGTTCCCATCCGACAAGACGGGAGACCCAGTTCTTC | CASSSHPTRRETQFF
TRBD1 | TRBJ2-1 | - | TRBV10-3 | TGTGCCATCAGTAATGACAGGGAAGGAGACAATGAGCAGGTCTTC | CAISNDREGDNEQVF
TRBD1 | TRBJ1-2 | - | TRBV20-1 | TGCAGTGCTAGCGGATTTAGGGACAGGGAGAACGGCTACACCTTC | CSASGFRDRENGYTF
TRBD2 | TRBJ2-5 | - | TRBV14 | TGTGCCAGCAGCCAATGGCGCGGGGGACAAGAGACCCAGTACTTC | CASSQWRGGQETQYF
- | TRBJ2-7 | - | TRBV5-1 | TGCGCCAGCAAGCTGGAGGGGCAAGAGCAGTACTTC | CASKLEGQEQYF
TRBD1 | TRBJ2-7 | - | TRBV5-1 | TGCGCCAGCAGGACAGGGACCTCAATATCCTACGAGCAGTACTTC | CASRTGTSISYEQYF
- | TRBJ2-7 | - | TRBV12-3/TRBV12-4 | TGTGCCATCCTCCCCGACAGGTTCTACAATGAGCAGTACTTC | CAILPDRFYNEQYF
- | TRBJ2-1 | - | TRBV4-2 | TGTGCCAGCAGCCAAGAAGGATTCGGTACCAATGAGCAGTTCTTC | CASSQEGFGTNEQFF
- | TRBJ2-5 | - | TRBV5-1 | TGCGCCAGCAGCTTAACGAGGACCTTTCAAGAGACCCAGTACTTC | CASSLTRTFQETQYF
TRBD2 | TRBJ2-7 | - | TRBV5-1 | TGCGCCAGCAGACGGACTAGCGGGGCCTTCTACGAGCAGTACTTC | CASRRTSGAFYEQYF
- | TRBJ2-3 | few | TRBV12-3/TRBV12-4 | TGTGCCAGCAGTACGACTGTTACGCAGTATTTT | CASSTTVTQYF
- | TRBJ2-7 | few | TRBV6-2/TRBV6-3 | TGTGCCAGCGGGCGCGGGTCTAACTACGAGCAGTACTTC | CASGRGSNYEQYF
TRBD1 | TRBJ2-7 | once | TRBV20-1 | TGCAGTGCTAGAGATGGGACAGGTTCCTTCTCCTACGAGCAGTACTTC | CSARDGTGSFSYEQYF
- | TRBJ2-5 | - | TRBV29-1 | TGCAGCGCCACGTGGACCGCTGGGGAGACCCAGTACTTC | CSATWTAGETQYF
- | TRBJ1-1 | - | TRBV7-9 | TGTGCCAGCAGCTCCCTACGGAAGGGGAAGGACATGAACACTGAAGCTTTCTTT | CASSSLRKGKDMNTEAFF
TRBD1 | TRBJ1-1 | few | TRBV6-1 | TGTGCCAGCACCACCTCCGGACAGGGCACAGAAGCTTTCTTT | CASTTSGQGTEAFF
TRBD1 | TRBJ2-3 | - | TRBV20-1 | TGCAGTACCCATAGAGGGGCGGACAGGGGCACAGATACGCAGTATTTT | CSTHRGADRGTDTQYF
TRBD2 | TRBJ2-1 | - | TRBV29-1 | TGCAGCGTTCCGCTAGCGGGGAAGGGTGAGCAGTGCTTC | CSVPLAGKGEQCF
- | TRBJ2-7 | few | TRBV6-2/TRBV6-3 | TGTGCCAGCAGTTTCGGGACCCAGCAGTACTTC | CASSFGTQQYF
TRBD1 | TRBJ1-2 | - | TRBV20-1 | TGCAGTGCTAGAGAAGAGGGGGCGGGTGGCTACACCTTC | CSAREEGAGGYTF
- | TRBJ2-7 | - | TRBV5-8 | TGTGCCAGCAGACCTCGGAGGAGCTCCTACGAGCAGTACTTC | CASRPRRSSYEQYF
- | TRBJ2-4 | few | TRBV4-1 | TGCGCCAGCAGCCAAGTCCTTCCGAGGGACATTCAGTACTTC | CASSQVLPRDIQYF
- | TRBJ2-5 | - | TRBV7-7 | TGTGCTAGCAGCTCGACAGGCGGACAACAAGAGACCCAGTACTTC | CASSSTGGQQETQYF